This TCR beta chain was retrieved from a study of T cells after yellow fever vaccination (dated by TCRdb to about 2019). Looking at the study overall: Libraries from fractions with low cell numbers were prepared with the SMART-Seq v4 Ultra Low Input RNA kit. Two healthy male donors, one aged 18 to 29 and one aged 30 to 40 years, were included in the cohort. To track T-cell clones before and after primary and booster YFV17D yellow fever vaccination, bulk TCR alpha and beta repertoires were sequenced longitudinally. Blood was drawn at multiple timepoints before and after primary and secondary immunization, with bulk PBMC replicates and cell subsets isolated. The investigation overall reported the following: A small share of clonotypes occurred in both CD4 and CD8 compartments, likely arising from convergent recombination. Only a couple of donors were included in the study, so the extent to which the findings can be generalized is limited. Most clones expanded after primary vaccination (around 96% of CD4 and 70% to 90% of CD8) were re-detected after the booster, suggesting that broad memory maintenance occurred. Compared with the primary T-cell response, the secondary T-cell response was weaker but faster, peaking on day 5 rather than day 15. Computational filtering was required because FACS-sorted repertoires could contain abundant contaminating clonotypes from the bulk population.

TCR cDNA was synthesized by 5'RACE template switching, through which a universal primer site and unique molecular identifiers were introduced. Priming for cDNA synthesis came from both the TCR alpha and TCR beta constant segments. Libraries were amplified in two PCR steps, with sample barcodes and sequencing adapters added in the second step. Sequencing of libraries was performed on Illumina HiSeq 2500 (2x100 bp) or NovaSeq (2x150 bp). The paper's data handling went like this. MIGEC was used to demultiplex reads and collapse the reads into UMI consensus sequences, and MiXCR was used for V(D)J alignment. Using edgeR on replicate PBMC samples, clonotypes were called vaccine-responding if FDR was below 0.01 and the log2 fold change was above 5 up to day 15. CD4 or CD8 identity was assigned to each bulk clonotype according to whether the clonotype was present at higher abundance in the sequenced CD4 repertoire or the sequenced CD8 repertoire. TCRdb passed the public sequencing reads through fastp at Q25 and MiXCR, retaining productive beta sequences. Each CDR3 protein gets just one entry, which takes the most common genes and DNA from the rows behind it. These V and J calls originate from TCRdb's pipeline instead of the authors' own analysis. The sample yields a few hundred thousand distinct CDR3 sequences; 6.9% were counted once. 0.85% of the sample comes from the top ten.

The treatment or condition tag for this specimen amounts to: live attenuated yellow fever vaccine strain. PBMCs were isolated from peripheral blood using a standard Ficoll-Paque protocol. CD4 and CD8 T-cell fractions were isolated with Dynabeads CD4 and CD8 positive selection kits. RNA was extracted with TriZol from bulk PBMCs, CD4 and CD8 fractions, and dextramer-positive and dextramer-negative fractions. In this sample, this clonotype turned up many times. The clone's antigen remains unknown. Base qualities are not provided; no much larger clone lies one nucleotide away. CDR1 LNHDA and CDR2 SQIVND were looked up in the germline V gene (reference sequence). Inclusive of the bounding cysteine and phenylalanine, the CDR3 is 13 residues long. This entry keeps only the CDR3 DNA: 39 bases, framed from base 1.

In this chain, TRBV19 is recombined with TRBJ2-3, and the D gene may be TRBD1, 5 bases matching. The specimen was CD4+ T cells sorted from PBMCs, collected 15 days after the yellow fever booster vaccination. The sequence was obtained from a man aged 25 to 40 who received the YFV17D yellow fever vaccine. The DNA reads TGTCCCGCCAGGGCGAAACACACAGATACGCAGTATTTT. Its translation reads: CPARAKHTDTQYF.